These T cell receptor beta chains were read from a single sample in a study of blood T cell repertoires in COVID-19. Sequenced by immunoSEQ multiplex PCR; TCRdb stores in-frame clones only, minus some. The sample lists some 150,000 clones; 80% to 90% were seen once. The sequenced sample consisted of peripheral blood. The receptor set was obtained from a woman in her sixties or seventies with COVID-19, enrolled during active disease. Both conserved end residues are part of each CDR3. The D gene is left open where the match is weak. A row's size may be missing; if present it is once, few, many or a size class.

v_gene	d_gene	abundance	j_gene	CDR3nt	CDR3aa
TRBV5-4	TRBD1	.	TRBJ1-4	TGTGCCAGCAGCCCGGGACAGGTGTTGGACTATGAAAAACTGTTTTTT	CASSPGQVLDYEKLFF
TRBV28	.	.	TRBJ1-4	TGTGCCATCACAAGAGGCAGCCCAACTAATGAAAAACTGTTTTTT	CAITRGSPTNEKLFF
TRBV24-1	TRBD2	.	TRBJ2-5	TGTGCCACCAGTGGGCGGACTAGCGGGGGGGACCAAGAGACCCAGTACTTC	CATSGRTSGGDQETQYF
TRBV19	TRBD1	.	TRBJ1-5	TGTGCCGGAGGACAGACAGGGCGCAATCAGCCCCAGCATTTT	CAGGQTGRNQPQHF
TRBV18	TRBD1	.	TRBJ1-1	TGTGCCAGCTCACCGTCTCAGGGGGGCACTGAAGCTTTCTTT	CASSPSQGGTEAFF
TRBV11-2	TRBD1	.	TRBJ2-5	TGTGCCAGCAGCTTAGTTTGGGGACAGGGTACCGAGACCCAGTACTTC	CASSLVWGQGTETQYF
TRBV6-1	.	.	TRBJ1-1	TGTGCCAGCAGTGAATTGAATCTAGAAGACCCCGACACTGAAGCTTTCTTT	CASSELNLEDPDTEAFF
TRBV5-1	TRBD1	.	TRBJ1-4	TGCGCCAGCAGCCGGGACAGTAACTGGGGTGAAAAACTGTTTTTT	CASSRDSNWGEKLFF
TRBV19	.	.	TRBJ1-1	TGTGCCAGTAGTATGACAGCGCTCGGCACTGAAGCTTTCTTT	CASSMTALGTEAFF
TRBV19	.	.	TRBJ1-1	TGTGCCAGTAGTATAGACAGGGAATCTATGAACACTGAAGCTTTCTTT	CASSIDRESMNTEAFF
TRBV11-3	.	.	TRBJ2-4	TGTGCCAGCAGCTTAGATTTCCGACAGTCCCGCAAAAACATTCAGTACTTC	CASSLDFRQSRKNIQYF
TRBV10-3	TRBD2	once	TRBJ2-3	TGTGCCATCAGTGATGGACTAGCGGGGAGAAGCACAGATACGCAGTATTTT	CAISDGLAGRSTDTQYF
TRBV20-1	TRBD2	.	TRBJ2-3	TGCAGTGCTAGTAGCGGGGGGGCAGATACGCAGTATTTT	CSASSGGADTQYF
TRBV5-1	.	.	TRBJ2-6	TGCGCCAGCAGCTTGGATACAGGGTCGCTGGCTGGGGCCAACGTCCTGACTTTC	CASSLDTGSLAGANVLTF
TRBV11-3	.	.	TRBJ2-1	TGTGCCAGCAGCTTAGACATGAGCTCCTACAATGAGCAGTTCTTC	CASSLDMSSYNEQFF
TRBV7-3	.	.	TRBJ1-1	TGTGCCAGCAGCTTGGGACATCAGAACACTGAAGCTTTCTTT	CASSLGHQNTEAFF
TRBV25-1	.	.	TRBJ1-1	TGTGCCAGCAGCCCAGGCACTGAAGCTTTCTTT	CASSPGTEAFF
TRBV20-1	.	.	TRBJ1-1	TGCAGTGCTCCCCAGAACACTGAAGCTTTCTTT	CSAPQNTEAFF
TRBV5-1	.	.	TRBJ2-3	TGCGCCAGCAGCCCCGGGGGTAGCACAGATACGCAGTATTTT	CASSPGGSTDTQYF
TRBV4-2	TRBD1	.	TRBJ1-3	TGTGCCAGCAGCCAAGACCCTTGGACAGGCTCTGGAAACACCATATATTTT	CASSQDPWTGSGNTIYF
TRBV6-6	TRBD1	.	TRBJ1-6	TGTGCCAGCAGCCCCGGGACAGCCTATTCACCCCTCCACTTT	CASSPGTAYSPLHF
TRBV19	TRBD2	.	TRBJ2-3	TGTGCCAGTAGTATCGTTTTTAGCGGGGGGAGGTATACGCAGTATTTT	CASSIVFSGGRYTQYF
TRBV5-1	TRBD1	.	TRBJ2-7	TGCGCCAGCAGCTTGGGGGACAGGGACGAGCAGTACTTC	CASSLGDRDEQYF
TRBV18	.	.	TRBJ1-5	TGTGCCAGCTCACCGCGACCAATAGACAGTACTCAGCCCCAGCATTTT	CASSPRPIDSTQPQHF
TRBV5-1	TRBD1	.	TRBJ2-1	TGCGCCAGCAGCTTGGGACAGGGCAGCAATGAGCAGTTCTTC	CASSLGQGSNEQFF
TRBV5-1	.	.	TRBJ2-2	TGCGCCAGCAGCTTGGGGCAGTATGCGAACACCGGGGAGCTGTTTTTT	CASSLGQYANTGELFF
TRBV18	.	.	TRBJ1-3	TGTGCCAGCTCACCGGTTGACAGGCGCTCTGGAAACACCATATATTTT	CASSPVDRRSGNTIYF
TRBV6-5	.	.	TRBJ1-6	TGTGCCAGCAGTTACAGACAGATAAATTCACCCCTCCACTTT	CASSYRQINSPLHF
TRBV7-6	TRBD1	.	TRBJ2-3	TGTGCCAGCAGCTTAGTCCGGACAGGGGGCGCAGATACGCAGTATTTT	CASSLVRTGGADTQYF
TRBV2	.	.	TRBJ2-6	TGTGCCAGTACAGGGCACGCTAGTGGGGCCAACGTCCTGACTTTC	CASTGHASGANVLTF
TRBV18	TRBD1	.	TRBJ2-7	TGTGCCAGCTCCACAGCCGGGACAGAGGACTACGAGCAGTACTTC	CASSTAGTEDYEQYF
TRBV28	TRBD1	.	TRBJ1-5	TGTGCCAGCAGTTCTAATCGACAGGGGAAAAATCGCAATCAGCCCCAGCATTTT	CASSSNRQGKNRNQPQHF
TRBV18	.	.	TRBJ2-3	TGTGCCAGCTCACCTGCGGAGACTTCCCTCACGCAGTATTTT	CASSPAETSLTQYF
TRBV27	.	.	TRBJ1-2	TGTGCCAGCAGTTTACAGGGGCGAACTAACTATGGCTACACCTTC	CASSLQGRTNYGYTF
TRBV5-1	TRBD2	once	TRBJ2-5	TGCGCCAGCAGCTCTCGGACTAGCCCACACCAGACCCAGTACTTC	CASSSRTSPHQTQYF
TRBV30	TRBD1	few	TRBJ1-4	TGTGCCTGGCGCCGGGACAGGGGATATGGACTGTTTTTT	CAWRRDRGYGLFF
TRBV19	.	.	TRBJ2-1	TGTGCCAGTAGTGCGGTAGACAATGAGCAGTTCTTC	CASSAVDNEQFF
TRBV14	.	.	TRBJ1-4	TGTGCCAGCAGCCAAGGGGCAGGGTCCTTCGAAAAACTGTTTTTT	CASSQGAGSFEKLFF
TRBV5-5	.	.	TRBJ1-2	TGTGCCAGCAGTTTAGCAGGGAACTATGGCTACACCTTC	CASSLAGNYGYTF
TRBV7-8	.	.	TRBJ1-2	TGTGCCAGCAGCTTAGATGGTGGGCTGCAACCCTATGGCTACACCTTC	CASSLDGGLQPYGYTF
TRBV5-1	TRBD2	.	TRBJ2-5	TGCGCCAGCAGAACGCCTAGCGGGGTTCAAGAGACCCAGTACTTC	CASRTPSGVQETQYF
TRBV18	TRBD1	.	TRBJ2-7	TGTGCCAGCTCACGATTAGCCGGGACAGAGAGCTACGAGCAGTACTTC	CASSRLAGTESYEQYF